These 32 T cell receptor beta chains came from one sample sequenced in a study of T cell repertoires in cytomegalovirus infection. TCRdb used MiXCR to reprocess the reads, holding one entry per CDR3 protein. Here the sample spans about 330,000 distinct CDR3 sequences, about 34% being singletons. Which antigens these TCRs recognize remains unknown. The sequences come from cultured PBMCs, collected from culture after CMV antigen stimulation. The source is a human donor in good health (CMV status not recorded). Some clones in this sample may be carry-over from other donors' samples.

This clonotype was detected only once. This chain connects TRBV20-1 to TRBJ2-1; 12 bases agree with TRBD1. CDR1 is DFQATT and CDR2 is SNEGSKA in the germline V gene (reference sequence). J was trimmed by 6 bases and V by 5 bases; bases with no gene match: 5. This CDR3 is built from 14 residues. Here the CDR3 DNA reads TGCAGTGCTGACCCGGGACAGGGGGCCAATGAGCAGTTCTTC. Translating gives CSADPGQGANEQFF.

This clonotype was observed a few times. As DNA, the CDR3 is TGTGCCAGCGTCGAAGGGGCAGGGACCCAAGAGACCCAGTACTTC. This gives the protein CASVEGAGTQETQYF. The chain uses TRBV7-2 and TRBJ2-5; D may match TRBD1 or TRBD2 (5 bases each). The germline V gene encodes CDR1 SGHTA and CDR2 FQGNSA. The CDR3 has 15 amino acids. V was pared by 8 bases and J by 1 base, with 17 bases between.

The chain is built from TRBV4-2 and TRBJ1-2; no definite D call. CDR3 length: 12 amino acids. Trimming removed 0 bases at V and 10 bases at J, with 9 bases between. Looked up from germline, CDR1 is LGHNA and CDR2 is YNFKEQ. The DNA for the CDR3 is TGTGCCAGCAGCCAAGAAAACAGATACTACACCTTC. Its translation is CASSQENRYYTF.

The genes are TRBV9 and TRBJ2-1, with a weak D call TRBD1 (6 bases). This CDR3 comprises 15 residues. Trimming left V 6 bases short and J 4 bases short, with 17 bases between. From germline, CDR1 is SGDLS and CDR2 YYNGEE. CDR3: CASTRGGVLYNEQFF. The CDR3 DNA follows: TGTGCCAGCACCAGAGGGGGAGTGCTTTACAATGAGCAGTTCTTC.

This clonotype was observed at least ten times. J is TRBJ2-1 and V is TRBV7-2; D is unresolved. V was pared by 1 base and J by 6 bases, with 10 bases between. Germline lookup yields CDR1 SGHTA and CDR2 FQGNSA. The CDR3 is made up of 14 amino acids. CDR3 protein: CASSLGSLGNEQFF. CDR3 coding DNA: TGTGCCAGCAGCTTAGGAAGTTTGGGCAATGAGCAGTTCTTC.

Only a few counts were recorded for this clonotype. The CDR3 reads CSARREGPTLYEQYF. The CDR3 DNA is TGCAGTGCTAGACGGGAGGGCCCCACCCTTTACGAGCAGTACTTC. J is TRBJ2-7 and V is TRBV20-1, with TRBD2 matching 8 bases. The CDR3 consists of 15 residues. CDR1 is DFQATT, CDR2 SNEGSKA, per germline (reference sequence). Unmatched junction bases numbered 10, after V lost 2 bases and J lost 4 bases.

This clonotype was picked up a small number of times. CDR3 sequence reads: CASSQAAVGAAHEQYF. The CDR3 region has the DNA TGTGCCAGCAGCCAAGCAGCTGTGGGGGCAGCTCACGAGCAGTACTTC. This sequence joins TRBV3-1 and TRBJ2-7, with D possibly TRBD1 on 6 matching bases. Germline loops: CDR1 LGHDT, CDR2 YNNKEL (reference sequence). The length of the CDR3 is 16 residues. V was shortened by 1 base and J by 5 bases, with 18 bases between the two germline ends.

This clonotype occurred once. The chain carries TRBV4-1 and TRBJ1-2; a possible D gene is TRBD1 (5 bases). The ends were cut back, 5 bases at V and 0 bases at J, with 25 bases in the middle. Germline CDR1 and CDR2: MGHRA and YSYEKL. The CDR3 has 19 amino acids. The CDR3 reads CASSDRGRRSRRANYGYTF. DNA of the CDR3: TGCGCCAGCAGCGACCGGGGCAGACGAAGCAGGCGAGCTAACTATGGCTACACCTTC.

The CDR3 DNA is TGCGCCAGCAGTCAATCATCTTTCGCAGGGGGCCGGGAGAGCTATAGCAATCAGCCCCAGCATTTT. It yields the protein CASSQSSFAGGRESYSNQPQHF. The genes are TRBV23-1 and TRBJ1-5; 8 nucleotides align to TRBD1. TRBV23-1 is flagged as an ORF with uncertain function. V lost 0 bases and J lost 0; bases outside the gene matches: 19. CDR3 length equals 22 residues.

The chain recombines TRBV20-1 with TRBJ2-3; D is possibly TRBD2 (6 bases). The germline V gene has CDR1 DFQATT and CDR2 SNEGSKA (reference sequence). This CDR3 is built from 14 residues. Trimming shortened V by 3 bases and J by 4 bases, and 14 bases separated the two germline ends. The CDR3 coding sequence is TGCAGTGCTAGCGTTTCACCGGGGGCAGATACGCAGTATTTT. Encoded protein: CSASVSPGADTQYF.

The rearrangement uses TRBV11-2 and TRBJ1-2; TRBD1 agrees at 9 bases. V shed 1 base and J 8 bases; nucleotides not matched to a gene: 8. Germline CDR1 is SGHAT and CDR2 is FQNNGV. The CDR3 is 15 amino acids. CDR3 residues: CASSLVAQGAEGYTF. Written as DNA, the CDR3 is TGTGCCAGCAGCTTAGTGGCACAGGGGGCGGAAGGCTACACCTTC.

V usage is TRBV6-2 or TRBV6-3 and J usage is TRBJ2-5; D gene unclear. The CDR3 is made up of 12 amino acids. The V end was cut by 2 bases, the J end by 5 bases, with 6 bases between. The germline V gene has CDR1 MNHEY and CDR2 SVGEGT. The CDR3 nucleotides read TGTGCCAGCAGTTACACCCCGGAGACCCAGTACTTC. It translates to CASSYTPETQYF.

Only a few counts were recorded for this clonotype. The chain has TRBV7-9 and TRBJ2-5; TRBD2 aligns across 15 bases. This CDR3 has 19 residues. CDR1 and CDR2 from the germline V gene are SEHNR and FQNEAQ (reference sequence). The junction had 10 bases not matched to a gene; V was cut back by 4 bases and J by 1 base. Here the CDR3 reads CASSWEGTSGRFVQETQYF. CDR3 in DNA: TGTGCCAGCAGCTGGGAAGGGACTAGCGGGAGGTTTGTCCAAGAGACCCAGTACTTC.

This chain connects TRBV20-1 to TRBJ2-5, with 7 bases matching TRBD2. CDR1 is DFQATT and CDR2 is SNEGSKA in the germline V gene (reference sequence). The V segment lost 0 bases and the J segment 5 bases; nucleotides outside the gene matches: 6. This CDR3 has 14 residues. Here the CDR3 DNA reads TGCAGTGCTAGAGACCTGACCGGGAGGGAGACCCAGTACTTC. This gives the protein CSARDLTGRETQYF.

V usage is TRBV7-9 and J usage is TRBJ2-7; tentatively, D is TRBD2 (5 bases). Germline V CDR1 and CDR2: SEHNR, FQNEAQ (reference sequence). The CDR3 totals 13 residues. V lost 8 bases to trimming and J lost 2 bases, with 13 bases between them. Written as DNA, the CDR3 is TGTGCCAGCGGCCTAGCCGGAACCTACGAGCAGTACTTC. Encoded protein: CASGLAGTYEQYF. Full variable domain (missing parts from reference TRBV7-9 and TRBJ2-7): DTGVSQNPRHKITKRGQNVTFRCDPISEHNRLYWYRQTLGQGPEFLTYFQNEAQLEKSRLLSDRFSAERPKGSFSTLEIQRTEQGDSAMYLCASGLAGTYEQYFGPGTRLTVT.

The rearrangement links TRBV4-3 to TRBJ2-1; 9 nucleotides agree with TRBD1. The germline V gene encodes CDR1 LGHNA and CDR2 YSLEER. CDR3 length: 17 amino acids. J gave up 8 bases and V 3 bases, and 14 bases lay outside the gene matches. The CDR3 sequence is CASSQAGTGRYLDEQFF. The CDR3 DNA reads TGCGCCAGCAGCCAGGCCGGGACAGGGAGGTATTTAGATGAGCAGTTCTTC.

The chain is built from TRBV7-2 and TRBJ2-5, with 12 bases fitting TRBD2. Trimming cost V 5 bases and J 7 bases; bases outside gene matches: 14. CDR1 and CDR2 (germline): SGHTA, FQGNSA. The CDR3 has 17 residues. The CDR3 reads CASSLGLAGLSMGTQYF. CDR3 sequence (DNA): TGTGCCAGCAGCCTCGGACTAGCGGGACTGTCTATGGGGACCCAGTACTTC.

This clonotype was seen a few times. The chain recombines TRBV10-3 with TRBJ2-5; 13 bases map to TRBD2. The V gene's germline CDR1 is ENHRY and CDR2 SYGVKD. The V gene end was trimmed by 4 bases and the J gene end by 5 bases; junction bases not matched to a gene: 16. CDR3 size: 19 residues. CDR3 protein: CAISVRQARTSGRTETQYF. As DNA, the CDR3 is TGTGCCATCAGTGTGAGGCAGGCTAGGACTAGCGGGAGAACGGAGACCCAGTACTTC.

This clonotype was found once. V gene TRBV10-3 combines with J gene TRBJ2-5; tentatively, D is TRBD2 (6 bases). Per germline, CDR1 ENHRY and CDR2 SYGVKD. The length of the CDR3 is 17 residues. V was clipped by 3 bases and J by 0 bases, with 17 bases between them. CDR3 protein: CAISDSYGGKYQETQYF. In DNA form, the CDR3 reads TGTGCCATCAGTGACAGTTACGGGGGAAAGTACCAAGAGACCCAGTACTTC.

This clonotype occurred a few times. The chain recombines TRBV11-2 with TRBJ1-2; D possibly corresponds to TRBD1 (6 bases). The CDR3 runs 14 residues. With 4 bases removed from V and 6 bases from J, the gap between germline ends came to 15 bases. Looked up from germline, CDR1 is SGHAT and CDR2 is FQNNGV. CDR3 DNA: TGTGCCAGCAGCTCGGGATGGGCAGGGGATGGCTACACCTTC. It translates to CASSSGWAGDGYTF.

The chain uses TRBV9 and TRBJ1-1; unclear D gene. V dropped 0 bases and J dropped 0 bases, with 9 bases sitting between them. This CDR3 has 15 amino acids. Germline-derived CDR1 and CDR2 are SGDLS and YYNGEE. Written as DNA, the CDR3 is TGTGCCAGCAGCGTAGGGGCAGACATGAACACTGAAGCTTTCTTT. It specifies CASSVGADMNTEAFF.

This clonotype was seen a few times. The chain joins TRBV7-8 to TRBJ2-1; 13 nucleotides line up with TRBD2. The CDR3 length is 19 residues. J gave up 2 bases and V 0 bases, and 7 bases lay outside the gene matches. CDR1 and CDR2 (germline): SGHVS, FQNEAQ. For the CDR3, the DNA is TGTGCCAGCAGCTTAGCCGGGACTAGCGGGGAACTCACCTACAATGAGCAGTTCTTC. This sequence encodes CASSLAGTSGELTYNEQFF.

The CDR3 is CASRPQGRTKEKLFF. For the CDR3, the DNA is TGTGCCAGCAGACCACAGGGGAGAACGAAGGAAAAACTGTTTTTT. The chain has TRBV12-3 or TRBV12-4 and TRBJ1-4, with 7 bases identical to TRBD1. The CDR3 contains 15 residues. The V and J ends lost 6 bases and 8 bases, in that order; junction bases with no gene match: 12.

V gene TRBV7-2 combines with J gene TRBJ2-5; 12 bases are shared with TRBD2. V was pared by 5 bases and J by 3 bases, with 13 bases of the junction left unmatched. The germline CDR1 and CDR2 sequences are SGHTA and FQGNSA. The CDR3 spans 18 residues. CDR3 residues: CASSQYGLAGIGEETQYF. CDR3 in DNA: TGTGCCAGCAGCCAATACGGACTAGCGGGAATTGGAGAAGAGACCCAGTACTTC. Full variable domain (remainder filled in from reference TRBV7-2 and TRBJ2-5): GAGVSQSPSNKVTEKGKDVELRCDPISGHTALYWYRQSLGQGLEFLIYFQGNSAPDKSGLPSDRFSAERTGGSVSTLTIQRTQQEDSAVYLCASSQYGLAGIGEETQYFGPGTRLLVL.

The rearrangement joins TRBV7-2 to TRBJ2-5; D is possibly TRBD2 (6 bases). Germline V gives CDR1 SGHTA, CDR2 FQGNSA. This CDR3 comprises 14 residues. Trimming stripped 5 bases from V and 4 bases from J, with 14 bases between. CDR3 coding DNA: TGTGCCAGCAGCCCTCGGGGGATCGGAGAGACCCAGTACTTC. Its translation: CASSPRGIGETQYF.

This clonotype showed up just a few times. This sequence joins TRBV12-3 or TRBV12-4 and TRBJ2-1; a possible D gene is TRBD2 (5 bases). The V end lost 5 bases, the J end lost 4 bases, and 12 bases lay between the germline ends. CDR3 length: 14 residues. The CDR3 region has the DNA TGTGCCAGCAGTCCCACTAGAGAGTACAATGAGCAGTTCTTC. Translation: CASSPTREYNEQFF.

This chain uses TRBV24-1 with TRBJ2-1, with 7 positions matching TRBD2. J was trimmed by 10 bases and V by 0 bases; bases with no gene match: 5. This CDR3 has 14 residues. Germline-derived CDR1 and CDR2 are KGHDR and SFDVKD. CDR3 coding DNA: TGTGCCACCAGTGATTTGGGACTAGTCGGGGAGCAGTTCTTC. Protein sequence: CATSDLGLVGEQFF.

The CDR3, as DNA: TGTGCCACCAGCAAAATTGGACTGCGCCAAGAGACCCAGTACTTC. Encoded protein: CATSKIGLRQETQYF. This rearrangement joins TRBV15 to TRBJ2-5; TRBD2 might be the D (5 bases). V lost 4 bases, J lost 1 base, and 13 bases lay in between. The germline CDR1 and CDR2 sequences are LNHNV and YYDKDF (reference sequence). The CDR3 sequence is 15 residues long.

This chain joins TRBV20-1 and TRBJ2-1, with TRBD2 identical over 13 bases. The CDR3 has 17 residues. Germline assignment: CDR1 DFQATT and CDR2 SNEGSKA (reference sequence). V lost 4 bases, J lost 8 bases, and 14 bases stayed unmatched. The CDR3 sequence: CSATGLSGTSGMDEQFF. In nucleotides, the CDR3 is TGCAGTGCTACGGGATTATCCGGGACTAGCGGGATGGATGAGCAGTTCTTC.

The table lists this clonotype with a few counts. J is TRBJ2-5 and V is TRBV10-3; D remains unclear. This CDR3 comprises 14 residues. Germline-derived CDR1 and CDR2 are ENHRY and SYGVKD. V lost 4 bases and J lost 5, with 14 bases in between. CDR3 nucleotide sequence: TGTGCCATCAGTGGTAACAGAAACCGTGAGACCCAGTACTTC. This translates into CAISGNRNRETQYF.

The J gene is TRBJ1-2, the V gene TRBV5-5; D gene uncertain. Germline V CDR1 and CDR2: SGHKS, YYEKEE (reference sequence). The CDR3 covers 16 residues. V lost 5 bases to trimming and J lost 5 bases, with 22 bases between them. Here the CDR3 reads CASSFAVGPLGYGYTF. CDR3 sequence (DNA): TGTGCCAGCAGTTTTGCGGTCGGACCCCTCGGGTATGGCTACACCTTC.

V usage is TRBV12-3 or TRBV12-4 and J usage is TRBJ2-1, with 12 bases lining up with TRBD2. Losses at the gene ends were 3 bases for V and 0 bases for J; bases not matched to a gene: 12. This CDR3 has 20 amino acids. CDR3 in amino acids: CASSFPLAGGPKSSYNEQFF. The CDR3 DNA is TGTGCCAGCAGTTTTCCTCTAGCGGGAGGGCCCAAGAGCTCCTACAATGAGCAGTTCTTC.